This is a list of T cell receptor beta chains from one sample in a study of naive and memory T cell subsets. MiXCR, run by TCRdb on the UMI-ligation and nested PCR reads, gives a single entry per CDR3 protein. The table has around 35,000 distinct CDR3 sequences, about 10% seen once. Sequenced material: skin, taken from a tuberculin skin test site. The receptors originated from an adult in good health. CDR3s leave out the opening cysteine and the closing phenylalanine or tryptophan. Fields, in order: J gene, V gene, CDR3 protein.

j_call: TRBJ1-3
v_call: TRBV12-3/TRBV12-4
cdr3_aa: ASSHLGTNSGNTIY

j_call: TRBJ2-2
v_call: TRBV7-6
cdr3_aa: ASSLSGNTGELF

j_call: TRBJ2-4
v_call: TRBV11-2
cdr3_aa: ASSLDWSGAKNIQY

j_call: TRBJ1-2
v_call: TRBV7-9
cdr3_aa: ASSAGVGHPNYGYT

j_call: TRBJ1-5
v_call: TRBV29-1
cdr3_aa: SVAAGGNQPQH

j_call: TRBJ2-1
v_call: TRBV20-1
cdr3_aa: SARPGKRVVNEQF

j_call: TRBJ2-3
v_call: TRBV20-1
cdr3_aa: SPPDTQY

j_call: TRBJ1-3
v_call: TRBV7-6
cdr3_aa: ASSQPGQGNTIY

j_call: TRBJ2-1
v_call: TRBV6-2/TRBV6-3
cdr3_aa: ASSYGGSYNEQF

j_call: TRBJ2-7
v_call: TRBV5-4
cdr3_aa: ASSLAGFTYEQY

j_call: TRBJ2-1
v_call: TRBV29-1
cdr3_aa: SVEDGAGLPYNEQF

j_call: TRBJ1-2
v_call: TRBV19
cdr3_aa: ASSISGLGVSYGYT

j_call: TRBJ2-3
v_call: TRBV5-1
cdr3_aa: ASSSAGYRTDTQY

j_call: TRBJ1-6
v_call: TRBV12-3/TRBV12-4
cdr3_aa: ASSFLRENSPLH

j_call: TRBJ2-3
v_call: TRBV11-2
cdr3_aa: ASSFLGGPSTDTQY

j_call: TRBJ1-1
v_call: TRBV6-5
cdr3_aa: ASSYSQNTEAF

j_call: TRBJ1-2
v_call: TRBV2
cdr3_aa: ASRTGQPNYGYT

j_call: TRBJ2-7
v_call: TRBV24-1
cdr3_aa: ATSDLVAGVLKQY

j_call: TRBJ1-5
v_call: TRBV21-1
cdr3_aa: ASSGGGNQPQH

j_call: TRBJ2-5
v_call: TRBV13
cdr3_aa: ASSLEDSQETQY

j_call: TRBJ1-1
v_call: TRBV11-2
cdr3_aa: ASSSQGNTEAF

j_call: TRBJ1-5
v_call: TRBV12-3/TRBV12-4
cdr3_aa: ASSLRGGFNGNQPQH

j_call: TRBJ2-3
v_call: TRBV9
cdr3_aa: ASSVTGTPSTDTQY

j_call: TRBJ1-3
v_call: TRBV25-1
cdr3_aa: ASSGSGGNSGNTIY

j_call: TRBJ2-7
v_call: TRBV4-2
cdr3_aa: ASSQPTGVTYEQY

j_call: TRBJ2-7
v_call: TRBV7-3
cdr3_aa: ASSYSSGSVQY

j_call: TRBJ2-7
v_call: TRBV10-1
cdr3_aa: ASSDFRGTGAYEQY

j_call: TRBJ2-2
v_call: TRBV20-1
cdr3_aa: SATTDFYTGELF

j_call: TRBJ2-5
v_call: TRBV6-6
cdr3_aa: ARPGLAGDNETQY

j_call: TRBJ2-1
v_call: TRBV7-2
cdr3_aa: ASSLDRDAYNEQF

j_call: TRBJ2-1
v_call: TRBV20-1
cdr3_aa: SARTSGSSYNEQF

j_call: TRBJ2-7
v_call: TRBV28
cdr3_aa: ASSPDRGNYQQTYEQY

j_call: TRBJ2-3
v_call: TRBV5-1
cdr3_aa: ASSLSLGQGADTQY